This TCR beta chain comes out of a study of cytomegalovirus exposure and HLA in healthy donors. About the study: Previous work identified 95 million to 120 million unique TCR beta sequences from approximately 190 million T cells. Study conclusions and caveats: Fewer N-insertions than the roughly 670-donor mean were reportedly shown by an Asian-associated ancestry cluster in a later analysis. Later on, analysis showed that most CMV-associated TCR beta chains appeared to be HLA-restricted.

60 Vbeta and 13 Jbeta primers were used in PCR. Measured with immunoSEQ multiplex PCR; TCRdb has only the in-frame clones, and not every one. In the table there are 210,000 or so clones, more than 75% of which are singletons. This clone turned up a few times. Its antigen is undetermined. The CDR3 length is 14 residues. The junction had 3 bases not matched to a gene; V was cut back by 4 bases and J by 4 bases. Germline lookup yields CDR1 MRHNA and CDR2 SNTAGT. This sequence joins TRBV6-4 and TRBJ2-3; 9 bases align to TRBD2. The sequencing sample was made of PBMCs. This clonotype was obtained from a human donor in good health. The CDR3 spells CASSVTSGSDTQYF. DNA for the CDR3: TGTGCCAGCAGTGTTACTAGCGGGTCAGATACGCAGTATTTT.